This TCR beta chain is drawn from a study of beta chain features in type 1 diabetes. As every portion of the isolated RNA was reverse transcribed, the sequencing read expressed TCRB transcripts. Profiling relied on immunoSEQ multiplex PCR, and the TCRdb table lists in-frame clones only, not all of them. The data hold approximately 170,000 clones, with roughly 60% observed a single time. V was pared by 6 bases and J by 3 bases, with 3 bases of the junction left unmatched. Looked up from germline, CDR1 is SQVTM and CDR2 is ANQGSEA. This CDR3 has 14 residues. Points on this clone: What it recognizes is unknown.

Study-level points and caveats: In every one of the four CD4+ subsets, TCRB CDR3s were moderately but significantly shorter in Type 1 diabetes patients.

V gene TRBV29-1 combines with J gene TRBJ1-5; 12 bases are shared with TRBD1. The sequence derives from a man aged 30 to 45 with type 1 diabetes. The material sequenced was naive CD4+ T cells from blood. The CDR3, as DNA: TGCAGCGTCAGGGACAGGGGGCTCAATCAGCCCCAGCATTTT. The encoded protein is CSVRDRGLNQPQHF.